This T cell receptor (beta chain) came from a study of shared clonotypes between healthy human individuals. The data were produced by immunoSEQ multiplex PCR, yet TCRdb's version contains in-frame clones alone and is incomplete. The table has around 2.5 million clones, approximately 93% seen once. Deletions cut 1 base from V and 0 bases from J, with 13 bases between. This CDR3 region has 16 residues. Germline V CDR1 and CDR2: MGHDK, SYGVNS. This clonotype originated in a man aged 18 to 29 in good health. Some clones in this sample may be carry-over from other donors' samples. The sequenced sample consisted of naive CD4+ T cells from PBMCs. As for subset: CD45RA+ positively selected. The chain links TRBV25-1 to TRBJ2-7; D call uncertain. In DNA form, the CDR3 reads TGTGCCAGCAGTGAATGGAATGGTCCTACCTCCTACGAGCAGTACTTC. It yields the protein CASSEWNGPTSYEQYF.